This T cell receptor (beta chain) was retrieved from a study of T cells after yellow fever vaccination (dated by TCRdb to the late 2010s). With regard to the full study: Libraries from fractions with low cell numbers were prepared with the SMART-Seq v4 Ultra Low Input RNA kit. To follow T-cell clones before and after primary and booster YFV17D yellow fever vaccination, bulk TCR alpha and beta repertoires were sequenced over time. Two healthy male donors made up the cohort, one aged 18 to 29 years and the other aged 30 to 40 years. Blood samples were taken at several timepoints before and after primary and secondary immunization, and bulk PBMC replicates and cell subsets were isolated.

The sample was run on an Illumina NovaSeq 6000. TCR cDNA was synthesized by 5'RACE template switching, which introduced a universal primer site and unique molecular identifiers. cDNA synthesis was primed from both the TCR alpha and TCR beta constant segments. Library amplification used two PCR steps, and the second PCR step added sample barcodes and sequencing adapters. Sequencing of the libraries was done on either Illumina HiSeq 2500 (2x100 bp) or NovaSeq (2x150 bp). Regarding the original processing steps: Reads were demultiplexed and collapsed into UMI consensus sequences with MIGEC, and V(D)J alignment was performed with MiXCR. Using edgeR on replicate PBMC samples, clonotypes were called vaccine-responding if FDR was below 0.01 and the log2 fold change was above 5 up to day 15. Each bulk clonotype was labeled CD4 or CD8 based on which sequenced repertoire, CD4 or CD8, contained the clonotype at higher abundance. In-frame beta chains were kept once TCRdb had trimmed the public reads at Q25 with fastp and called clones with MiXCR. When rows share a CDR3 protein, they turn into one entry using the most common DNA and genes. The V and J calls, along with clone size, are taken from TCRdb and not from the paper's own processing. The table for this sample lists some 320,000 distinct CDR3 sequences; about 11% of them were counted only once. The ten top clones hold 2.5% to 4% of the sample.

What the authors observed across the whole study: Most clones expanded after primary vaccination were re-detected after the booster (almost 98% of CD4 and around 88% of CD8), suggesting broad memory maintenance. A small share of clonotypes was detected in both CD4 and CD8 compartments, with the overlap likely arising from convergent recombination. FACS-sorted repertoires could contain abundant contaminating clonotypes from the bulk population, so computational filtering was required. Compared with the primary T-cell response, the secondary T-cell response was faster but weaker, reaching its peak on day 5 rather than on day 15. Because only a couple of donors were included in the study, the extent to which the findings can be generalized is limited.

V is reduced by 5 bases and J by 0 bases, leaving a spacing of 8 bases between them. The CDR1 and CDR2 encoded by the germline V gene are LGHNA and YSLEER. The CDR3 goes from the cysteine to the phenylalanine over 14 residues. Just the 42-base CDR3 DNA is kept, in frame starting at base 1. About this clonotype itself: Its antigen remains unidentified. No per-base quality is available; no much larger clone lies one base away.

The sample's treatment or condition label, in plain terms: live attenuated yellow fever vaccine strain. A standard Ficoll-Paque protocol was used to isolate PBMCs from peripheral blood. Dynabeads CD4 and CD8 positive selection kits were used to isolate CD4 and CD8 T-cell fractions. TriZol was used to extract RNA from bulk PBMCs, from CD4 and CD8 fractions, and from dextramer-positive and dextramer-negative fractions. This specimen was CD4+ T cells sorted from PBMCs, taken 45 days after the yellow fever booster vaccination. The chain is made from TRBV4-3 and TRBJ1-5; the D segment cannot be called with confidence. This sequence originates from a man younger than 35 who received the YFV17D yellow fever vaccine. The nucleotide sequence reads TGCGCCAGCAGCAAGGCGGTTAGCAATCAGCCCCAGCATTTT. Protein translation: CASSKAVSNQPQHF.